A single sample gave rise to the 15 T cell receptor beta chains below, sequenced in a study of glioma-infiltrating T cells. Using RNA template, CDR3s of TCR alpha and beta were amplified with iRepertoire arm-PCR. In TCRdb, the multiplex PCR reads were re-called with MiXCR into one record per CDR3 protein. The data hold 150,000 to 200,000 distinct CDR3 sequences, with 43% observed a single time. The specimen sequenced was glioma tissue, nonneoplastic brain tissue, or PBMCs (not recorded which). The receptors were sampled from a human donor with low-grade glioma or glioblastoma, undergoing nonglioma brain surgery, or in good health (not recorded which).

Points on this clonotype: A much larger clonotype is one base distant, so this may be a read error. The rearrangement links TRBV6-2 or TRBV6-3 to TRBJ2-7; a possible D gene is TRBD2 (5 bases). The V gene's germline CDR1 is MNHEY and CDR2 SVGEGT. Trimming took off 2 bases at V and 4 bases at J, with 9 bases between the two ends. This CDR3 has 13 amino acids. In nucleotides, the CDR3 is TGTGCCAGCAGTTACGGAGGCCTGTACGAGCAGTACTTC. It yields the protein CASSYGGLYEQYF.

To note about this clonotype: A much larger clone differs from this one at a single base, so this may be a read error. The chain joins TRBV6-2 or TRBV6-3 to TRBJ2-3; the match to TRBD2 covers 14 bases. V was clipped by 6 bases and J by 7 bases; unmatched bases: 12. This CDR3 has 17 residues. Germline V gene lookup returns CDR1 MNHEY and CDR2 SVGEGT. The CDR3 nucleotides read TGTGCCAGCAGCTTAGGGACTAGCGGGAGAAGCGCATATACGCAGTATTTT. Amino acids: CASSLGTSGRSAYTQYF.

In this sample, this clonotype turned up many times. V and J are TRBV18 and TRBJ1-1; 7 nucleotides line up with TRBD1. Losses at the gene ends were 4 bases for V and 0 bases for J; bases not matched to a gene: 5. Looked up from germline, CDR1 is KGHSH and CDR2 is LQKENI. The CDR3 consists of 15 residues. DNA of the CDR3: TGTGCCAGCTCACTTGGACAGGTAATGAACACTGAAGCTTTCTTT. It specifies CASSLGQVMNTEAFF.

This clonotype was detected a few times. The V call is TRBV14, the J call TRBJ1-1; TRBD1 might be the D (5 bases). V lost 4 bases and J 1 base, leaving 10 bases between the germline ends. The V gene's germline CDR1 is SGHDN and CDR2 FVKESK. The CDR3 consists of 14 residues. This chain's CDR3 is CASSPGRGNTEAFF. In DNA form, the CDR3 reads TGTGCCAGCAGCCCAGGGAGGGGGAACACTGAAGCTTTCTTT.

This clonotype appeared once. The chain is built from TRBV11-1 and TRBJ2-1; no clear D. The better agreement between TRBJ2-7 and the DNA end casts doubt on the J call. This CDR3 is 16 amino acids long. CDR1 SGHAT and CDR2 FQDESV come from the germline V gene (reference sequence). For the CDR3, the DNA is TGTGCCAGCAGCTTAGAGGACCGGAGCTCCTACAATGAGCAGTACTTC. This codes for CASSLEDRSSYNEQYF.

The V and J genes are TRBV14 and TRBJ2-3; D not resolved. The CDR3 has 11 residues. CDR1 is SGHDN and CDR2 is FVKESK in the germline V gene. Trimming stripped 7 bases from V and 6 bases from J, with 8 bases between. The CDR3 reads CASIQADTQYF. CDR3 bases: TGTGCCAGCATCCAGGCCGATACGCAGTATTTT.

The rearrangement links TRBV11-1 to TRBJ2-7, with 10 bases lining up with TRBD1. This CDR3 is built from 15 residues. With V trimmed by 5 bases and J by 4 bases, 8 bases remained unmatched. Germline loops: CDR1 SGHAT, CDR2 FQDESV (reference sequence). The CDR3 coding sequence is TGTGCCAGCAGCCACGCCCGGGACAGGGGTTACGAGCAGTACTTC. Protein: CASSHARDRGYEQYF.

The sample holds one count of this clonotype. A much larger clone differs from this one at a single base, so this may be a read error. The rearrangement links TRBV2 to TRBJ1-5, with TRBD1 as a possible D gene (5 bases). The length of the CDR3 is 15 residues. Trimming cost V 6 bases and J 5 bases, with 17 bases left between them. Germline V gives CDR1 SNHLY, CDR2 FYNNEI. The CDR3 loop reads CASRPERGRYQPQHF. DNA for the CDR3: TGTGCCAGCAGACCGGAGAGGGGACGTTATCAGCCCCAGCATTTT.

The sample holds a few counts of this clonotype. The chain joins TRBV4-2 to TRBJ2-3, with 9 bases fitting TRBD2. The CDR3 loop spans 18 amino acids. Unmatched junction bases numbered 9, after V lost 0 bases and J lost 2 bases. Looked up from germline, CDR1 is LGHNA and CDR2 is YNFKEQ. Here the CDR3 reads CASSQDSTASGATDTQYF. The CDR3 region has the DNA TGTGCCAGCAGCCAAGACTCAACGGCTAGCGGGGCCACAGATACGCAGTATTTT.

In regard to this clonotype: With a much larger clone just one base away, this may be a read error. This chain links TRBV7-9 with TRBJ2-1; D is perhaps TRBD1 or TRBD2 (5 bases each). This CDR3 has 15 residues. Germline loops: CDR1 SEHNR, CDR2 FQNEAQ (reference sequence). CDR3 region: CASRLGVAGYNEQFF. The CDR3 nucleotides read TGTGCCAGCAGATTAGGGGTCGCGGGTTACAATGAGCAGTTCTTC.

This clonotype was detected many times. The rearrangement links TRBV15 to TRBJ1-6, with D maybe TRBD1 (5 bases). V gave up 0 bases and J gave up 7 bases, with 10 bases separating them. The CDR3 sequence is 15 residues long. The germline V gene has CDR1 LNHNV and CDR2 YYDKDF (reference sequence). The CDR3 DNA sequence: TGTGCCACCAGCAGAGATGGGACGGCCAATTCACCCCTCCACTTT. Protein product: CATSRDGTANSPLHF.

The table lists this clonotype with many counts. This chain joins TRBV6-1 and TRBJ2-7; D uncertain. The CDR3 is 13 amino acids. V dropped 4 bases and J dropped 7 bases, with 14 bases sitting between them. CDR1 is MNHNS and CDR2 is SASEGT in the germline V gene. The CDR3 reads CASSVVPSGEQYF. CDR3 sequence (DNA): TGTGCCAGCAGTGTCGTTCCGTCTGGAGAGCAGTACTTC.

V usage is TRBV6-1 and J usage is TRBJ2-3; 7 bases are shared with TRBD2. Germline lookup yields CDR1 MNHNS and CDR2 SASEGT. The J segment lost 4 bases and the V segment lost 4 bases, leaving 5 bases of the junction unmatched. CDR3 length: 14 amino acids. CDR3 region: CASSASGNPDTQYF. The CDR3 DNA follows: TGTGCCAGCAGTGCAAGCGGGAACCCAGATACGCAGTATTTT.

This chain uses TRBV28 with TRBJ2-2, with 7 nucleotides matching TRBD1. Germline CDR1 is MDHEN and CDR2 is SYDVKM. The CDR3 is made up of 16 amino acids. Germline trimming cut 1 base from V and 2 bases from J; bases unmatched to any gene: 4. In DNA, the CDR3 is TGTGCCAGCAGTTTATCAGGGGGTGAAAACACCGGGGAGCTGTTTTTT. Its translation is CASSLSGGENTGELFF.

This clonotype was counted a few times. In DNA, the CDR3 is TGTGCCAGCAGTGGGCTGACGACGGGAAACACCATATATTTT. It specifies CASSGLTTGNTIYF. The V gene is TRBV2, the J gene TRBJ1-3; no clear D. CDR3 length: 14 residues. With 4 bases removed from V and 4 bases from J, the gap between germline ends came to 11 bases. The V gene's germline CDR1 is SNHLY and CDR2 FYNNEI.